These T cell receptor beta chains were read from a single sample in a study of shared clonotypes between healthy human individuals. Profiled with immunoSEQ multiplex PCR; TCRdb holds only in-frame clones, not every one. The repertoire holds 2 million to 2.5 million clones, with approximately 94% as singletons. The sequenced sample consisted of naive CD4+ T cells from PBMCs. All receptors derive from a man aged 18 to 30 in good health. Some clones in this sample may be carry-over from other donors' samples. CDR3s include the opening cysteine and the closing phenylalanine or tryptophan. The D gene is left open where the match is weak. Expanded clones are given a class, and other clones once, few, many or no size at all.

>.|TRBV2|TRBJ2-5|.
TGTGCCAGCAGTGAACAAAAGCGAATCCAAGAGACCCAGTACTTC
CASSEQKRIQETQYF
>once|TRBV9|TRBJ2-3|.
TGTGCCAGCAGCGGCACCGGGATGGCCCGCACAGATACGCAGTATTTT
CASSGTGMARTDTQYF
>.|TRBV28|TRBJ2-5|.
TGTGCCAGCAGCACGACAGTGGAATGGCGTGAGACCCAGTACTTC
CASSTTVEWRETQYF
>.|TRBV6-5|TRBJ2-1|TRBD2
TGTGCCAGCACCCTAGCGGGAGGCTATGAGCAGTTCTTC
CASTLAGGYEQFF
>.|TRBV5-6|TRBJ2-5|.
TGTGCCAGCAGCTCCGCCAGGGGAGGAGAGACCCAGTACTTC
CASSSARGGETQYF
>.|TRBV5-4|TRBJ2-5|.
TGTGCCAGCAGCCCCCAGGGACAAGAGACCCAGTACTTC
CASSPQGQETQYF
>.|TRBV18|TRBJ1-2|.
TGTGCCAGCTCACCAGGCCACAGCAACTATGGCTACACCTTC
CASSPGHSNYGYTF
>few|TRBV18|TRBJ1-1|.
TGTGCCAGCTCACCACAGGGGAGGAACACTGAAGCTTTCTTT
CASSPQGRNTEAFF
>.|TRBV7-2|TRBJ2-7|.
TGTGCCAGCAGCTTAGGAGTTGAGCAGTACTTC
CASSLGVEQYF
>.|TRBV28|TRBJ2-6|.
TGTGCCAGCAGGCTTCAGGGAGGAGACGTCCTGACTTTC
CASRLQGGDVLTF
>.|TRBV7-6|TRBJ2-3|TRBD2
TGTGCCAGCAGCTTACTGAGCGGGGGAAGCACAGATACGCAGTATTTT
CASSLLSGGSTDTQYF
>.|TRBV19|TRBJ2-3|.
TGTGCCAGTAGTATGGGGTCAGGCCTTAGCGGCACAGATACGCAGTATTTT
CASSMGSGLSGTDTQYF
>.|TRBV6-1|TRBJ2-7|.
TGTGCCAGCAGTGAACTCAGCTACAGGGCCTCCTACGAGCAGTACTTC
CASSELSYRASYEQYF
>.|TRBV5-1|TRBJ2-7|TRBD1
TGCGCCAGCAGCTTGGAGGGGACAGGGGGCCAGGGGCAGTACTTC
CASSLEGTGGQGQYF
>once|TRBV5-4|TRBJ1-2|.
TGTGCCAGCAGCGTGCAGGACCGGACTCTCTATGGCTACACCTTC
CASSVQDRTLYGYTF
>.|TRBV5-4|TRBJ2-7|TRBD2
TGTGCCAGCAGCGCGGGACTAGCGGGGGAGCAGTACTTC
CASSAGLAGEQYF
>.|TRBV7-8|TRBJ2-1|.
TGTGCCAGCAGCCGGATTAGCGGAAATTATGAGCAGTTCTTC
CASSRISGNYEQFF
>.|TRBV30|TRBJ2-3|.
TGTGCCTGGAGTGTGAATTCTGGTGGATCAGATACGCAGTATTTT
CAWSVNSGGSDTQYF
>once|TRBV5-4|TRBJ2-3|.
TGTGCCAGCAGTTTGTGGGGCACAGATACGCAGTATTTT
CASSLWGTDTQYF
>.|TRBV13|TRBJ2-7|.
TGTGCCAGCAGCTTCCTCAGCTCCTACGAGCAGTACTTC
CASSFLSSYEQYF
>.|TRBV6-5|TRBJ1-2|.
TGTGCCAGCAGTTACCCGGACAGCGGCTACACCTTC
CASSYPDSGYTF
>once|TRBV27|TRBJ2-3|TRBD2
TGTGCCAGCAGTTTCGGCTCGGGACTCCTAGGGAGGGCGGGCGTTACGCAGTATTTT
CASSFGSGLLGRAGVTQYF
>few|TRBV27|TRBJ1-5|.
TGTGCCAGCAGTTTACTCCCCAATCAGCCCCAGCATTTT
CASSLLPNQPQHF
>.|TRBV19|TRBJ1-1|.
TGTGCCAGTAGTATTTGGGGGATGAACACTGAAGCTTTCTTT
CASSIWGMNTEAFF
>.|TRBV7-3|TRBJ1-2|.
TGTGCCAGCAGCCACTGGGAGGGCCCCTATGGCTACACCTTC
CASSHWEGPYGYTF
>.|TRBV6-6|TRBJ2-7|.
TGTGCCAGCAGACCCAGACAGGTTTACGAGCAGTACTTC
CASRPRQVYEQYF
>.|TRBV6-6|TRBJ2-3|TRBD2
TGTGCCAGCAGCCGGACTAGCGGGAGTATCACAGATACGCAGTATTTT
CASSRTSGSITDTQYF
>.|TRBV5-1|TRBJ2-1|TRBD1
TGCGCCAGCTATCCCCCGGGACAGGGCTACAATGAGCAGTTCTTC
CASYPPGQGYNEQFF
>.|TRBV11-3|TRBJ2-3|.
TGTGCCAGCAGCTCCGGGCCCCGGGGGGCCCTTAGCACAGATACGCAGTATTTT
CASSSGPRGALSTDTQYF
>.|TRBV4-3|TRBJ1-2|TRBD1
TGCGCCAGCAGCCACGAGGACAGGGAGGGTGGCTACACCTTC
CASSHEDREGGYTF
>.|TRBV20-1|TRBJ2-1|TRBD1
TGCAGTGCTATAGGGACAGGGGGGCAGTTCTTC
CSAIGTGGQFF
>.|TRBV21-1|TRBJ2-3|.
TGTGCCAGCAGCAAAGGAGATATAGCGGGAGAATCCACAGATACGCAGTATTTT
CASSKGDIAGESTDTQYF
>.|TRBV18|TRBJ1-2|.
TGTGCCAGCTCACCCTACCCCGGGGAAGGCTACACCTTC
CASSPYPGEGYTF
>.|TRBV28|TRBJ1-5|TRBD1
TGTGCCAGCACGGCAGGGGGCCAAGGCAATCAGCCCCAGCATTTT
CASTAGGQGNQPQHF
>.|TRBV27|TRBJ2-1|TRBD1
TGTGCCAGCAGCCGACCCCTACAGGGGAGAGAGTTCTTC
CASSRPLQGREFF